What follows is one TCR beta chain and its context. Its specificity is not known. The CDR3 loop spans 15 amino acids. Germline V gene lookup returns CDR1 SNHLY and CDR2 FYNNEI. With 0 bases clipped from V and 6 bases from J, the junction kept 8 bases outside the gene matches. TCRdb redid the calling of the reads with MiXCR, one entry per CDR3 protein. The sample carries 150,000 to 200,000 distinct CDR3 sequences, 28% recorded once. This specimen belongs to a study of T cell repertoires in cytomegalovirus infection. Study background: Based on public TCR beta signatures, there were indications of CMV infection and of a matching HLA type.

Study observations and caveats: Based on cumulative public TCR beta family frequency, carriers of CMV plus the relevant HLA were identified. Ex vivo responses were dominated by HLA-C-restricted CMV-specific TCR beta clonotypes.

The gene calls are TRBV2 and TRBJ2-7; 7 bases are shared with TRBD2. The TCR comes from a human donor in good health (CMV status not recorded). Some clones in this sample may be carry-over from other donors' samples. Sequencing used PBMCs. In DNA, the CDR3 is TGTGCCAGCAGTGAAGCGGGCGGGAGCTTCCGCGAGCAGTACTTC. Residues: CASSEAGGSFREQYF. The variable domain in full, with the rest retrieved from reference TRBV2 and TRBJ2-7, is EPEVTQTPSHQVTQMGQEVILRCVPISNHLYFYWYRQILGQKVEFLVSFYNNEISEKSEIFDDQFSVERPDGSNFTLKIRSTKLEDSAMYFCASSEAGGSFREQYFGPGTRLTVT.